Given below is one T cell receptor beta chain in context. The target antigen is unknown. This sample's treatment: oral pan-JAK inhibitor, 5-10 mg twice daily. This specimen belongs to a study of CD8+ T cells in alopecia areata. Study-wide points: Tofacitinib significantly lowered scalp clonality and expanded CD8+ clones among the top 100.

This CDR3 is built from 16 residues. Germline CDR1 reads MGHRA; CDR2 reads YSYEKL. J was trimmed by 2 bases and V by 3 bases; bases with no gene match: 4. cDNA prepared by RNA extraction and subsequent reverse transcription served as the template for sequencing. The assay was immunoSEQ multiplex PCR, and TCRdb's table has in-frame clones only and misses some. Counted here are some 170,000 clones, roughly 60% occurring once; the ten biggest clones make up around 15%. The sequenced sample was CD4+ T cells sorted from blood, obtained around week 55, from a patient treated with tofacitinib. This chain joins TRBV4-1 and TRBJ2-7; 13 bases are a match to TRBD2. The source is a human donor with alopecia areata. For the CDR3, the DNA is TGCGCCAGCAGCCACCCCACTAGCGGGGGGGCCTACGAGCAGTACTTC. Residues: CASSHPTSGGAYEQYF.